Detailed here is one TCR beta chain. Only a few counts were recorded for this clonotype. No antigen is known for it. No much larger clone exists at a distance of one base, and base qualities are not known. Systemically healthy Caucasian individuals from Russia, 35 to 40 in total and aged roughly 6 to 90 years, were included as donors. Each donor gave approximately 9.4 milliliters of peripheral blood, drawn into EDTA-treated Vacutainer tubes. PBMCs were isolated by Ficoll-Paque density-gradient centrifugation, with at least 7 million obtained per sample. Total RNA was extracted from PBMCs with Trizol reagent, with at least 6 micrograms obtained per sample. Naive CD45RAhigh/CD27high T cell percentages were measured by flow cytometry on a PBMC aliquot from every donor. The record originates from a study of blood T cells in healthy people across ages (dated by TCRdb to between 2015 and 2016). Regarding the research as a whole: In model experiments, template switching captured roughly one uniquely barcoded TCR beta cDNA molecule for every two T cells. The donors were divided into four age groups: young (average roughly 17 years), middle-aged (approximately 39), aged (approximately 59) and long-lived (82). To track age-related changes in TCR beta repertoire diversity, the study relied on deep sequencing normalized with unique cDNA molecular identifiers. Donors of different ages were randomly distributed across sequencing lanes to avoid experimental bias. The study analyzed two additional independent replicas of 1 million unique cDNA reads from the same blood draw for two donors, one aged 18 to 30 and one aged 80 or older.

General conclusions and limits of the study: Compared with the aged group, the long-lived group had more naive CD4+ T cells, fewer expanded clones and increased TCR diversity, suggesting age selection. The CMV infection status of donors was not known, potentially confounding age-related changes in expanded clonotypes. Conclusive comparison of naive and antigen-experienced compartments was prevented by the profiling of bulk unsorted PBMCs. Observed TCR beta diversity per million T cells fell roughly linearly with age, and a significant reduction was already apparent by age roughly 40. There was a strong correlation between observed TCR beta diversity and the percentage of naive T cells measured by flow cytometry. Estimates of total diversity based on one million sequenced T cells were regarded as lower bounds and as underestimates.

Germline trimming amounts to 3 bases on V and 5 bases on J, with 8 as the count of junction bases outside the gene matches. The CDR3 starts with the cysteine, ends with the phenylalanine, and has 15 residues. Only the CDR3 portion is preserved as DNA: 45 bases, with reading frame beginning at the first base. CDR1 and CDR2 are read off the germline V gene (reference sequence) as DFQATT and SNEGSKA. The protocol used for the library was 5' RACE. Sequencer: Illumina HiSeq 2500. A second PCR of 7 to 11 cycles was run with a J-beta primer mix and a sample-barcoded 5' primer. Each TCR beta cDNA molecule received a unique molecular identifier from a template-switch 5' adaptor carrying 12 random nucleotides. At least 3 million CDR3-containing paired-end reads were obtained from each sample. First-strand cDNA was synthesized from all RNA with the Mint cDNA synthesis kit, primed by a TRBC-specific oligonucleotide. All cDNA was treated with uracil-DNA glycosylase and then went through a first 18-cycle PCR with the universal primers M1SS and BC2_uni_R. The original pipeline was this. Normalization of each sample was performed by random selection of 1 million high-quality reads, each carrying a distinct molecular identifier. Reads sharing molecular identifiers were discarded rather than binned into consensus sequences. CDR3 identification, clonotype clustering and error correction used MiTCR with a Q25 quality threshold and the strictest error-elimination algorithm. A nonparametric unseen species model using Euler transformation provided a lower-bound estimate of total TCR beta diversity. TCRdb ran its own pipeline on the public reads, namely fastp trimming at Q25 and MiXCR clone calling, and kept in-frame beta chains. When rows share a CDR3 protein, they turn into one entry using the most common DNA and genes. V and J calls and clone size were set by TCRdb, not the authors. The sample yields over 1,500,000 distinct CDR3 sequences; 49% were counted once. The ten largest account for about 2.1% of the sample.

Rearrangement joined TRBV20-1 to TRBJ2-5, and TRBD2 aligns with 11 junction nucleotides. Sequencing used blood. This clonotype was obtained from a woman aged 40 to 55 in good health. At the DNA level, the sequence is TGCAGTGCTAGGGTTAGCGGGGGGGCCGTGGAGACCCAGTACTTC. The encoded protein is CSARVSGGAVETQYF.